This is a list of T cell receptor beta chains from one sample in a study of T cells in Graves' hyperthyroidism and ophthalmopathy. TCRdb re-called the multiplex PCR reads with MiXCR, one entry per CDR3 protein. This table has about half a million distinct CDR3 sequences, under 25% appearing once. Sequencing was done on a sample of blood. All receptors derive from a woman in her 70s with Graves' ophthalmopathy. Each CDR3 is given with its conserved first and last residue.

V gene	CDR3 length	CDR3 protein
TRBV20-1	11	CSALLLNTQYF
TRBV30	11	CAWGVVDTQYF
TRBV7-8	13	CASSAVFGETQYF
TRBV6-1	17	CASTTRRAGASSYEQYF
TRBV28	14	CASSLEAMNTEAFF
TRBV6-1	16	CASSGLAGSSYNEQFF
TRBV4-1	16	CASSQEAAGVGYEQFF
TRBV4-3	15	CASSQDGVRQNEQFF
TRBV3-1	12	CASSQGGRELFF
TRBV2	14	CASSEWVGTGELFF
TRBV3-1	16	CASSQDGSGRNTEAFF
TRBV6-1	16	CASSLTGGNSNQPQHF
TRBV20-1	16	CSARGLALPLNTEAFF
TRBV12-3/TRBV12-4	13	CASSLDHNYGYTF
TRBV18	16	CASSFPGTGGGTEAFF
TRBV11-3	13	CASSFDSSSPLHF
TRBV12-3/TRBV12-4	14	CASSLDRVTEKLFF
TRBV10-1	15	CASSRNAGLQDEQYF
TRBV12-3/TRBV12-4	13	CASSLRPGYEQYF
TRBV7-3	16	CASSFPLAGGLVGQFF
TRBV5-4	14	CASSPGNFAYGYTF
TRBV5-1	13	CASSFTSDNEQFF
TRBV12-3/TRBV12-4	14	CASAYRTAVYEQYF
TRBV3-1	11	CASSQEFEQYF
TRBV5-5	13	CASRLWESYGYTF
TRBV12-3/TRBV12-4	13	CASSSGRSTEAFF
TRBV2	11	CASSREETQYF
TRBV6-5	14	CASSYTDRRSPLHF
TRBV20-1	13	CSARDMGEETQYF
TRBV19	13	CASSIATNYGYTF
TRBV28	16	CASSLHGLAGLYEQYF
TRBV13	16	CASSLRQGHANEKLFF
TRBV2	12	CASSLTRLGYTF
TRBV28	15	CASLRRVGRNTEAFF
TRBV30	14	CAWKTGRWDYGYTF
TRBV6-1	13	CASSEIKGTEAFF
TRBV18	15	CASSPGISNTGELFF